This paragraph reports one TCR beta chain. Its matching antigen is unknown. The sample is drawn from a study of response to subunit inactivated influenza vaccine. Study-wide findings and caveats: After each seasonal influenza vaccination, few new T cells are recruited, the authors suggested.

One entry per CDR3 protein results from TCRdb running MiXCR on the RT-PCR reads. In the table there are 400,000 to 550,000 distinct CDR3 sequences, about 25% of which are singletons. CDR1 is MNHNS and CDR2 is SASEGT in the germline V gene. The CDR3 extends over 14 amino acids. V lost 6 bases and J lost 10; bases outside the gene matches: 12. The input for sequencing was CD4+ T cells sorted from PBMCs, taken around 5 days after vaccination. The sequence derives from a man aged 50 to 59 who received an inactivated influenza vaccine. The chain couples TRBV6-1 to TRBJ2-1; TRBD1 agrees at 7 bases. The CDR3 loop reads CASRKDRAFGEQFF. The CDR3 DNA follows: TGTGCCAGCAGAAAAGACAGGGCCTTTGGAGAGCAGTTCTTC.